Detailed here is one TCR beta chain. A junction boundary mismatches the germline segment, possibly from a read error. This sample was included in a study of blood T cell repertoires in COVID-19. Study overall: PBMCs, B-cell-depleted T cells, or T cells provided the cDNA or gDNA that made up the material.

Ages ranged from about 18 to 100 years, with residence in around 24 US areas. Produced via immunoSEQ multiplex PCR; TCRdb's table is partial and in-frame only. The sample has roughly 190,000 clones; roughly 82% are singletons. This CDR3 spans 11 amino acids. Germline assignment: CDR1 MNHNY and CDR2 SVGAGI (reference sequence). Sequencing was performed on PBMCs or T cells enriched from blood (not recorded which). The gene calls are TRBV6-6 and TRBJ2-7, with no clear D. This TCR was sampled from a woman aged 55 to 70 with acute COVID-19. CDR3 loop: CASSAGYAQYF. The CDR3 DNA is TGTGCCAGCAGCGCCGGTTACGCGCAGTACTTC.